This T cell receptor beta chain emerged from a study of blood T cell repertoires in COVID-19. Study details: Collection of acute and convalescent COVID-19 samples took place in the United States, Italy and Spain. Nucleic acid was either cDNA or gDNA, and it came from T cells, B-cell-depleted T cells, or PBMCs.

In the authors' methods: The assay estimated nucleated cells by amplifying reference gene primers. Measured with immunoSEQ multiplex PCR; TCRdb has only the in-frame clones, and not every one. That table gives V, J and clone size, and the DNA gave D and trimming. The top ten hold roughly 6.5% of the sample, which has 200,000 to 250,000 clones, 89% seen once. The sequenced material came from peripheral blood. This TCR came from a man aged 60-69 years who had recovered from COVID-19.

Here the CDR3 DNA reads TGTGCCAGCAGCTTGGCCGCTACCGGGACAGGGCACGAGCAGTACTTC. It specifies CASSLAATGTGHEQYF. J is TRBJ2-7 and V is TRBV5-4, with 9 bases fitting TRBD1. Germline V CDR1 and CDR2: SGHNT, YYREEE (reference sequence). Trimming at V came to 0 bases and at J to 5 bases, leaving 9 bases not matched to a gene. This CDR3 region has 16 residues. The full variable domain, its missing parts supplied by reference TRBV5-4 and TRBJ2-7, is ETGVTQSPTHLIKTRGQQVTLRCSSQSGHNTVSWYQQALGQGPQFIFQYYREEENGRGNFPPRFSGLQFPNYSSELNVNALELDDSALYLCASSLAATGTGHEQYFGPGTRLTVT.